This TCR beta chain was recorded in a study of T cell responses to AZD1222 COVID-19 vaccine. V was shortened by 9 bases and J by 2 bases, with 20 bases between the two germline ends. CDR1 SGHRS and CDR2 YFSETQ come from the germline V gene. This CDR3 contains 16 residues. Here immunoSEQ multiplex PCR was the method, and the copy in TCRdb shows in-frame clones only, minus some. Among some 120,000 clones, 80% to 95% were seen once, and the ten largest hold 4% to 5%. This chain connects TRBV5-1 to TRBJ2-2; D perhaps matches TRBD2 (7 bases). The TCR was taken from an adult in good health. The sample in question was peripheral blood, obtained on day 0 of AZD1222 vaccination. The CDR3 loop is CATQRRGDTNTGELFF. The CDR3, as DNA: TGCGCCACCCAACGACGGGGGGACACAAACACCGGGGAGCTGTTTTTT.